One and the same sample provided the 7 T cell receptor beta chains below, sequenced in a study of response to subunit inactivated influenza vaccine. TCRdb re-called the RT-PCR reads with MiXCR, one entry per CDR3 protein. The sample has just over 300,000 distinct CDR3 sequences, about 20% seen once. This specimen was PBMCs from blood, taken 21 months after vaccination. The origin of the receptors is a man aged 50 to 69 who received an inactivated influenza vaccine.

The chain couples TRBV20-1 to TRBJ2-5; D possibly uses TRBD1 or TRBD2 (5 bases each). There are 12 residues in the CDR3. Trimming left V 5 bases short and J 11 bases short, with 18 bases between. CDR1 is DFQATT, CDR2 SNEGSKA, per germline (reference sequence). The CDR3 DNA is TGCAGTGCTTACCCCTCATCCGGGACGCAGTACTTC. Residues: CSAYPSSGTQYF.

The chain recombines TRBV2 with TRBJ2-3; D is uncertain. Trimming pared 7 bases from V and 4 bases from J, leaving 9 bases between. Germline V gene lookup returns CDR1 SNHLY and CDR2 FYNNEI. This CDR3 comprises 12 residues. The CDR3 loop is CASMPRADTQYF. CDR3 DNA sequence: TGTGCCAGCATGCCCCGGGCAGATACGCAGTATTTT.

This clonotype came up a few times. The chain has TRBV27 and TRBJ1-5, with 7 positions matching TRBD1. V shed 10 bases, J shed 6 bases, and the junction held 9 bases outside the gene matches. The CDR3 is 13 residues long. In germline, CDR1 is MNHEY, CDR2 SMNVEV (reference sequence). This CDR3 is CATAGTAFQPQHF. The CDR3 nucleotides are TGTGCCACCGCCGGGACAGCGTTTCAGCCCCAGCATTTT.

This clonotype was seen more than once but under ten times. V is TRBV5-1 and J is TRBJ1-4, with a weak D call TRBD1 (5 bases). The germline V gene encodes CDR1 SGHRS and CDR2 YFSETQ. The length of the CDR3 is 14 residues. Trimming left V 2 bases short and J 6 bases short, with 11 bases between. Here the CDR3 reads CASSFRGADEKLFF. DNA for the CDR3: TGCGCCAGCAGCTTTAGAGGGGCAGATGAAAAACTGTTTTTT.

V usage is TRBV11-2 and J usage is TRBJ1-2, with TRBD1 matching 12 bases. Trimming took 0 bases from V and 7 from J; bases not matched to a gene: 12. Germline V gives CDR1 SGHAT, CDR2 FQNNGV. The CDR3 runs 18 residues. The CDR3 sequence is CASSLEGGQGAVIRGYTF. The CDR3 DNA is TGTGCCAGCAGCTTAGAGGGGGGACAGGGGGCGGTGATCCGTGGCTACACCTTC.

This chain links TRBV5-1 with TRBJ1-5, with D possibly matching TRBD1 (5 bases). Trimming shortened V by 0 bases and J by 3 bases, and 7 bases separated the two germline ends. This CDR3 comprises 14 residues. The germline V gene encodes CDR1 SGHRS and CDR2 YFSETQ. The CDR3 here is CASSLDRYNQPQHF. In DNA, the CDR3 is TGCGCCAGCAGCTTGGACAGGTACAATCAGCCCCAGCATTTT.

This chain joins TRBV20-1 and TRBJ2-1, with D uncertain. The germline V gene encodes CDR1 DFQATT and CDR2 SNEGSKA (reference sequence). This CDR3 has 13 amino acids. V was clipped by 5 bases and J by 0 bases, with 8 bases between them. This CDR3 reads CSASLSSYNEQFF. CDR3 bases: TGCAGTGCTTCCTTGAGCTCCTACAATGAGCAGTTCTTC.